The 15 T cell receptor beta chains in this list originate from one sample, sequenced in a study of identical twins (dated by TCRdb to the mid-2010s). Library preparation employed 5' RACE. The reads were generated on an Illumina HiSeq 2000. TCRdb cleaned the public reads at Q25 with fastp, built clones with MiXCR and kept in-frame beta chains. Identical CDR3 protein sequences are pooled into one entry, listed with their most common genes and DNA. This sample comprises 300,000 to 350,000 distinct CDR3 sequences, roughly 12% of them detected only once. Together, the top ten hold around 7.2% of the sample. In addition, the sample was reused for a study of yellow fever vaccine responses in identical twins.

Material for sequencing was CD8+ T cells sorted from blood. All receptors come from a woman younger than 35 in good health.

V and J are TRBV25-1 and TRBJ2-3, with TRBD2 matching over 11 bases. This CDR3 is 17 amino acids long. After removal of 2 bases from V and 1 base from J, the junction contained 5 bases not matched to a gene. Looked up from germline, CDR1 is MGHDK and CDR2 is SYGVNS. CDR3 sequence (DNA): TGTGCCAGCAGTGAAGGTAGCGGGAGGGCCGGCACAGATACGCAGTATTTT. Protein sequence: CASSEGSGRAGTDTQYF. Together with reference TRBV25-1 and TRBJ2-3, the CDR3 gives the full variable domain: EADIYQTPRYLVIGTGKKITLECSQTMGHDKMYWYQQDPGMELHLIHYSYGVNSTEKGDLSSESTVSRIRTEHFPLTLESARPSHTSQYLCASSEGSGRAGTDTQYFGPGTRLTVL.

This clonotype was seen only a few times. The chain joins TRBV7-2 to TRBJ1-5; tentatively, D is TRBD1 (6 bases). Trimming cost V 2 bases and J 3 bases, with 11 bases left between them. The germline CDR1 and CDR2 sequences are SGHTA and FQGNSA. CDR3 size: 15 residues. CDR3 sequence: CASSLNHRVNQPQHF. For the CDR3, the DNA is TGTGCCAGCAGCTTAAATCACAGGGTCAATCAGCCCCAGCATTTT.

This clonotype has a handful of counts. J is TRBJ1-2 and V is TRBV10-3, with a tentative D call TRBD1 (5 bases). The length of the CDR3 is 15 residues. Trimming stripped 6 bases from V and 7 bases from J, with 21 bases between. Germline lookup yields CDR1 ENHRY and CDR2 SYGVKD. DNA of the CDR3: TGTGCCATCAGCTCGACAGAAGTTAGTATCACTGGCTACACCTTC. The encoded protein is CAISSTEVSITGYTF.

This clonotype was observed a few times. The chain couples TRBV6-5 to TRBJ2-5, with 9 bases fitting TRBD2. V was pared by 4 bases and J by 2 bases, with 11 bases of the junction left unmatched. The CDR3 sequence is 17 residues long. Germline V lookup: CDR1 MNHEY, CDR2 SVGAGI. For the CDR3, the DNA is TGTGCCAGCAGTTCCCAGGGACGGACTAGCGTTCAAGAGACCCAGTACTTC. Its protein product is CASSSQGRTSVQETQYF.

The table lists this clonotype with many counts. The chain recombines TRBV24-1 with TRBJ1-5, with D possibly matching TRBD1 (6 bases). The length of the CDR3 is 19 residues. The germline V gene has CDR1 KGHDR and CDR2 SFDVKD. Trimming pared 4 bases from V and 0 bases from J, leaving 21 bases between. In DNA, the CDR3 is TGTGCCACCAGTGAGTCTACAGGGTTTGCGCATCATAGCAATCAGCCCCAGCATTTT. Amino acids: CATSESTGFAHHSNQPQHF.

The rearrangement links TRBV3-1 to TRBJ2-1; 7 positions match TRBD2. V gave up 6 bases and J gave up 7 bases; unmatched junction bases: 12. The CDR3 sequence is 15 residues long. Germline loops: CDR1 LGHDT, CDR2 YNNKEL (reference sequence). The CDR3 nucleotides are TGTGCCAGCAGTCGCTGGATCGGGGGAGGGAATGAGCAGTTCTTC. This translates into CASSRWIGGGNEQFF.

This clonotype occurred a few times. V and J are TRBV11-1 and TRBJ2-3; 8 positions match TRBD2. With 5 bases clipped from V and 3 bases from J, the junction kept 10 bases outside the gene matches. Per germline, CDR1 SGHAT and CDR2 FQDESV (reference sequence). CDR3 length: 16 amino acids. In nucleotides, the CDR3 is TGTGCCAGCAGCATGCACCGGGAGGGCCGTACAGATACGCAGTATTTT. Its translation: CASSMHREGRTDTQYF.

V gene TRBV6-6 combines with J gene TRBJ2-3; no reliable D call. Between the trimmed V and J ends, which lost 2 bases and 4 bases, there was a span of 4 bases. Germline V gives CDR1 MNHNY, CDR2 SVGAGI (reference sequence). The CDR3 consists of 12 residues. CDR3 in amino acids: CASSYDADTQYF. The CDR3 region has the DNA TGTGCCAGCAGTTACGACGCAGATACGCAGTATTTT.

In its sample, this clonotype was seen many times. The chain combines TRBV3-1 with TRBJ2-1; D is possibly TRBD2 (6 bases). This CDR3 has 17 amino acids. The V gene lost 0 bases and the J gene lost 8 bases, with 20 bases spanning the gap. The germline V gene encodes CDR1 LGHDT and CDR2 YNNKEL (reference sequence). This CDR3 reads CASSQDLGLGGDDEQFF. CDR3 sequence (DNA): TGTGCCAGCAGCCAAGATTTGGGGCTAGGAGGGGACGATGAGCAGTTCTTC.

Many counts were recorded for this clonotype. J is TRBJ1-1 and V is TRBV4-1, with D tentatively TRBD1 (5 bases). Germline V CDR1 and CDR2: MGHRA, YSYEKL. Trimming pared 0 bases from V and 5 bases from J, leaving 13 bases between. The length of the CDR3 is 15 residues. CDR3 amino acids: CASSQDPVGGTEAFF. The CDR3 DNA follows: TGCGCCAGCAGCCAAGACCCCGTGGGGGGGACTGAAGCTTTCTTT.

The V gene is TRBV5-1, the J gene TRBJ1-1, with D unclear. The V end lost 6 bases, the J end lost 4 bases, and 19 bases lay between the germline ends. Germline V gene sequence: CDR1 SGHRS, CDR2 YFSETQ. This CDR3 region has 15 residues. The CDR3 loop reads CASTPGEVFGTEAFF. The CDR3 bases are TGCGCCAGCACCCCCGGGGAGGTTTTCGGCACTGAAGCTTTCTTT.

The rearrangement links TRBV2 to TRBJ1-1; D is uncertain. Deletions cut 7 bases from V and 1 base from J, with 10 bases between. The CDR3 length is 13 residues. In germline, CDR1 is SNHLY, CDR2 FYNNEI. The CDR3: CASINEGNTEAFF. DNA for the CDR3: TGTGCCAGCATTAACGAGGGGAACACTGAAGCTTTCTTT.

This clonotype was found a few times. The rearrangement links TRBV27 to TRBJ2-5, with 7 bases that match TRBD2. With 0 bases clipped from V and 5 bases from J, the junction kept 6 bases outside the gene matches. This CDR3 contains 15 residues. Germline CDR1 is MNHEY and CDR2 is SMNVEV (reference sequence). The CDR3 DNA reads TGTGCCAGCAGTTTATCGTGGGACTACCGTGAGACCCAGTACTTC. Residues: CASSLSWDYRETQYF.

CDR3: CASSYESTNEKLFF. The CDR3 nucleotides read TGTGCCAGCAGTTATGAATCAACTAATGAAAAACTGTTTTTT. This chain uses TRBV6-5 with TRBJ1-4, with D uncertain. From germline, CDR1 is MNHEY and CDR2 SVGAGI. This CDR3 contains 14 residues. V was cut by 3 bases and J by 0 bases, with 5 bases left in between.

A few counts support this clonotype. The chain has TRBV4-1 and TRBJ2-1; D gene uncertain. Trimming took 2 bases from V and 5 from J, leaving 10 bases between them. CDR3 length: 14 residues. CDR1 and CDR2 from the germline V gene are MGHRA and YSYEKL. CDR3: CASSQLSVDNEQFF. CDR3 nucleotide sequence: TGCGCCAGCAGCCAACTCTCCGTAGACAATGAGCAGTTCTTC.